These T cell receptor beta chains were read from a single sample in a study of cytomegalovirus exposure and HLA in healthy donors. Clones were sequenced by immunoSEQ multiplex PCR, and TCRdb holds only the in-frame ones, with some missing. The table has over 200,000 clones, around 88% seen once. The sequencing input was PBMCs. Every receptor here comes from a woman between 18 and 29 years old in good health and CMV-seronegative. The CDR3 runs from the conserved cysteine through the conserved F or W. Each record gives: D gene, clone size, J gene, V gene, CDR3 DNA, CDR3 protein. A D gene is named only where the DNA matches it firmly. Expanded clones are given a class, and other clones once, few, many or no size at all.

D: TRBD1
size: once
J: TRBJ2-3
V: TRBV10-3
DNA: TGTGCCGGCCGGGACAGGGGTGGCGATACGCAGTATTTT
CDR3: CAGRDRGGDTQYF

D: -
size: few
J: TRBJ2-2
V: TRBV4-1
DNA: TGCGCCAGCAAATTAGACAGCACCGGGGAGCTGTTTTTT
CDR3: CASKLDSTGELFF

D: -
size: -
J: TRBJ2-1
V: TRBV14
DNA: TGTGCCAGCAGTTTACAGGGCCACAATGAGCAGTTCTTC
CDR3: CASSLQGHNEQFF

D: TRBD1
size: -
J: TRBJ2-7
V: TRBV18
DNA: TGTGCCAGCTCTCACGGACAGGGCTACGAGCAGTACTTC
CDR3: CASSHGQGYEQYF

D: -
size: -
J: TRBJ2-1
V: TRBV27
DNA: TGTGCCAGCAGTTTGGCCCCCTGGGGGGTAAATGAGCAGTTCTTC
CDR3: CASSLAPWGVNEQFF

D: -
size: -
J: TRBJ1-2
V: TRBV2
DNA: TGTGCCAGCAGTGGTTTCGGCAGGAACTATGGCTACACCTTC
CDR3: CASSGFGRNYGYTF

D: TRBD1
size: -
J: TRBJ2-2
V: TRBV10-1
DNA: TGCGCCAGCAGTGAGTCGAATCCAGGGGGCAACGGGGAGCTGTTTTTT
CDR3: CASSESNPGGNGELFF

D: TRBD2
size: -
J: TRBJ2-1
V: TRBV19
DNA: TGTGCCAGTAGTACTAGCGGGGGGGCCTACAATGAGCAGTTCTTC
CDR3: CASSTSGGAYNEQFF

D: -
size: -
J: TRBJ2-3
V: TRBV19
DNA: TGTGCCAGTTCCTCGGGGGTAGGTACGCAGTATTTT
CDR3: CASSSGVGTQYF

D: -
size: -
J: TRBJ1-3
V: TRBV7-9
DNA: TGTGCCAGCAGCTTGGTCAGACTTTCAGGAAACACCATATATTTT
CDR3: CASSLVRLSGNTIYF

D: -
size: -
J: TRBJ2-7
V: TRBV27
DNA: TGTGCCAGCAGTCCTCTCGGACAGCACTACGAGCAGTACTTC
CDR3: CASSPLGQHYEQYF

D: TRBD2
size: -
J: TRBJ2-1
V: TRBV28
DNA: TGTGCCACTAAGGCCGTGGCTAGCGGGAGCTCCTACAATGAGCAGTTCTTC
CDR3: CATKAVASGSSYNEQFF

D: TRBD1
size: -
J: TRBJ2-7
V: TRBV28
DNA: TGTGCCAGCAGTCCCCCCGGGACAGTCCTTTACGAGCAGTACTTC
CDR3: CASSPPGTVLYEQYF

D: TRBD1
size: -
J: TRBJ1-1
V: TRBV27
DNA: TGTGCCAGCAGTTTACAGGGGGCGGGGGTCACTGAAGCTTTCTTT
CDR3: CASSLQGAGVTEAFF

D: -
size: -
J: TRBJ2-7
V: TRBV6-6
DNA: TGTGCCAGCAGTAAACCAAATCAGGGGAGGGACGAGCAGTACTTC
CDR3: CASSKPNQGRDEQYF

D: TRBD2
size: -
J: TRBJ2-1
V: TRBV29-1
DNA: TGCAGCGTTGGAAGCGGGATGGACAATGAGCAGTTCTTC
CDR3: CSVGSGMDNEQFF

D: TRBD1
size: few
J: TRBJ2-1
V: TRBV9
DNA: TGTGCCAGCAGCGTAAGTGGGACAGGCTTCAATGAGCAGTTCTTC
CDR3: CASSVSGTGFNEQFF

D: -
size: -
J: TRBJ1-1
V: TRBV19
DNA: TGTGCCAGTAGTCCACCCCAGAAGAACACTGAAGCTTTCTTT
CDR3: CASSPPQKNTEAFF

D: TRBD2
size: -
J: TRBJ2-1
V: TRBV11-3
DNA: TGTGCCAGCAGCTTAGATGTTAGCGGGGACTCCCCCAATGAGCAGTTCTTC
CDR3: CASSLDVSGDSPNEQFF

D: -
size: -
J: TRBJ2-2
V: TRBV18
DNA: TGTGCCAGCCCTATCGGTGGGAGAACGAACACCGGGGAGCTGTTTTTT
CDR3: CASPIGGRTNTGELFF

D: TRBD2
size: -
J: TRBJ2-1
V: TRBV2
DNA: TGTGCCAGCAGCCCCGCCACTAGCGGGTCCTGGGGGGAGCAGTTCTTC
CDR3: CASSPATSGSWGEQFF

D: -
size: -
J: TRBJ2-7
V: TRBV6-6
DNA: TGTGCCAGCAGTCTTCTCCAGGGTAAACGGGCCTACGAGCAGTACTTC
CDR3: CASSLLQGKRAYEQYF

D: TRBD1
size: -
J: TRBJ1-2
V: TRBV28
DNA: TGTGCCAGCAGTTCTCTTCAGGGGGCCGGAGGCTACACCTTC
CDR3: CASSSLQGAGGYTF

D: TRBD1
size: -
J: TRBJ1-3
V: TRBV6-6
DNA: TGTGCCAGCAGTCGGACAGGGGTTGCTGGAAACACCATATATTTT
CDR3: CASSRTGVAGNTIYF

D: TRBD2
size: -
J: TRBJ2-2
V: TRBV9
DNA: TGTGCCAGCAGCGTAGCACTAGCGGGAAGGAGCGGGGAGCTGTTTTTT
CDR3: CASSVALAGRSGELFF

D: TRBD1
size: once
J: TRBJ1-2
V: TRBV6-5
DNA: TGTGCCAGCAGTTCGTGGCCAGGACAGGGGGAGGGCTACACCTTC
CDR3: CASSSWPGQGEGYTF

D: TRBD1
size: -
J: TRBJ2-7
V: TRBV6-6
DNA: TGTGCCAGCAGTTACAGGGACAGCCCATACGAGCAGTACTTC
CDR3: CASSYRDSPYEQYF

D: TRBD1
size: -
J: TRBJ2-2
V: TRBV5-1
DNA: TGCGCCAGCAGCCCTACTAACAGGGGGCTCGGTGACTGGGAGCTGTTTTTT
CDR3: CASSPTNRGLGDWELFF

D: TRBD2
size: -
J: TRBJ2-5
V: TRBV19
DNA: TGTGCCAGTAGTATAGGAGCGGGAGGCCAAGAGACCCAGTACTTC
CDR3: CASSIGAGGQETQYF

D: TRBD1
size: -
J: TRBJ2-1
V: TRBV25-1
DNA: TGTGCCAGCAGTGACAACAGGGGGCTGAATGAGCAGTTCTTC
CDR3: CASSDNRGLNEQFF

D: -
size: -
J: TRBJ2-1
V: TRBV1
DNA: TGCACCAGCGGCCGGACTAGCGGGAGGGGGAATGAGCAGTTCTTC
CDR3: CTSGRTSGRGNEQFF

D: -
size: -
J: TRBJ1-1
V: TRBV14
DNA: TGTGCCAGCAGCCAAGATCTGGGCCCGGTGGGTGAAGCTTTCTTT
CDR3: CASSQDLGPVGEAFF

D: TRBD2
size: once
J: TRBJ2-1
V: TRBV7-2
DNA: TGTGCCAGCAGTCCGACTAGCGGGGACGACAATGAGCAGTTCTTC
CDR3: CASSPTSGDDNEQFF

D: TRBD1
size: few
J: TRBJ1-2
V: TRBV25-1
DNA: TGTGCCAGCAGTGGATCAACAGGGGCGGCCTATGGCTACACCTTC
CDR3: CASSGSTGAAYGYTF

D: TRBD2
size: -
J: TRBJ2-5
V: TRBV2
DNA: TGTGCCAGCAGTGAAGTAACTAGCGGGAGGGGGAGAGAGACCCAGTACTTC
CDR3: CASSEVTSGRGRETQYF

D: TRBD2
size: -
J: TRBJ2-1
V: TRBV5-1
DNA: TGCGCCAGCAGCCCCTTAGCGGGACGAGGGAGGAATGAGCAGTTCTTC
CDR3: CASSPLAGRGRNEQFF

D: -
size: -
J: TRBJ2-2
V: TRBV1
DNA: TGCACCAGCACCCGAAGCGGCGTGGGGACCGGGGAGCTGTTTTTT
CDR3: CTSTRSGVGTGELFF

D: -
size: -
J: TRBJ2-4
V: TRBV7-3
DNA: TGTGCCAGCAGCTTATCAACGGAGACAGTTGACAAAAACATTCAGTACTTC
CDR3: CASSLSTETVDKNIQYF

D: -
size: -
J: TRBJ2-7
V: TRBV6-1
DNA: TGTGCCAGCAGTGTGGGCAGGGAATCCCCCTACGAGCAGTACTTC
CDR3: CASSVGRESPYEQYF

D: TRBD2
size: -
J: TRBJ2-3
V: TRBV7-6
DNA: TGTGCCAGCAGCTCGGGACTAGCGGGAACCACAGATACGCAGTATTTT
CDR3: CASSSGLAGTTDTQYF

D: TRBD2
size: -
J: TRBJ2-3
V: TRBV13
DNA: TGTGCCAGCAGCCCCCGGGGACTAGCGGGCGGAGATACGCAGTATTTT
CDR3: CASSPRGLAGGDTQYF

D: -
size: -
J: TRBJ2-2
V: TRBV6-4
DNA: TGTGCCAGCAGTGTGGGGAGTCACACCGGGGAGCTGTTTTTT
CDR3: CASSVGSHTGELFF

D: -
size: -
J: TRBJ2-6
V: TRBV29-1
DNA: TGCAGCGTTGAAGTAAGAGCGTCTGGGGCCAACGTCCTGACTTTC
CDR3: CSVEVRASGANVLTF

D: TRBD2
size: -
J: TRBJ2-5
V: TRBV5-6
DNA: TGTGCCAGCGGCCCTAGCGGGAGGGCGGGGGAGACCCAGTACTTC
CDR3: CASGPSGRAGETQYF

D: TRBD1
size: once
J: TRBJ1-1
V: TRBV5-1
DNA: TGCGCCAGCAGCCCTGGGACAGGGCTCATGAACACTGAAGCTTTCTTT
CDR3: CASSPGTGLMNTEAFF

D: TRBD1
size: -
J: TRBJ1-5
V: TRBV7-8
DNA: TGTGCCAGCAGCTATGGGACAGGGGGTCGTCAGCCCCAGCATTTT
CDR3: CASSYGTGGRQPQHF

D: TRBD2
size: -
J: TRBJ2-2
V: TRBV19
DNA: TGTGCCAGTAGTATAGTGGTTACTAGCGGGAGGTCCCGGGAGCTGTTTTTT
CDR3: CASSIVVTSGRSRELFF

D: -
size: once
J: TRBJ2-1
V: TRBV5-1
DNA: TGCGCCAGCAGGCAGGGAAATTACAATGAGCAGTTCTTC
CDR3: CASRQGNYNEQFF

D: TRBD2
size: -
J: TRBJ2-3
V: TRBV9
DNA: TGTGCCAGCAGCGTAGGGAAGCGGGAGTTTCCAGATACGCAGTATTTT
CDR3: CASSVGKREFPDTQYF

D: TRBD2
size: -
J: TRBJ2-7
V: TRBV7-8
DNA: TGTGCCAGCAGCTTAGATCAGGCGGGAGGGGGGTACGAGCAGTACTTC
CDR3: CASSLDQAGGGYEQYF